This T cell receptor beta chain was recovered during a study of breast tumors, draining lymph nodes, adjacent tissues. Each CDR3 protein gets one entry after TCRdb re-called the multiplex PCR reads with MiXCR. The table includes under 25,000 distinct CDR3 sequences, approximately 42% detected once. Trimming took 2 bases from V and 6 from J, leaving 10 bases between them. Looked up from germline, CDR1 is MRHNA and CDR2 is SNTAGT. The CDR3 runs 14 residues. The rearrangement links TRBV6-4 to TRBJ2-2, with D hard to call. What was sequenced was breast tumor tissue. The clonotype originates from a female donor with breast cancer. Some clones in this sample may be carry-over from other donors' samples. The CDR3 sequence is CASSDNKVAGELFF. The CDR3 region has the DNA TGTGCCAGCAGTGACAACAAGGTGGCCGGGGAGCTGTTTTTT.